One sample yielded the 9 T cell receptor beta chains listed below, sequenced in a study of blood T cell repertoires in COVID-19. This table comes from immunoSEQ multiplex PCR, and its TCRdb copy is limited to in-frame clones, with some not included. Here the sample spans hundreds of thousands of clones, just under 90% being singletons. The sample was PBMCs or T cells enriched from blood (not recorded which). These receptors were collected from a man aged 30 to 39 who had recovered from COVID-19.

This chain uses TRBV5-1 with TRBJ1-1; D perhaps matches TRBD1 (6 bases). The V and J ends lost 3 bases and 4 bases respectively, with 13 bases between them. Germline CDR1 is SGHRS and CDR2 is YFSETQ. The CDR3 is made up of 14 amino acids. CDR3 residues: CASSSQGGGTEAFF. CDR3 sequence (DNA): TGCGCCAGCAGCTCACAGGGCGGAGGCACTGAAGCTTTCTTT.

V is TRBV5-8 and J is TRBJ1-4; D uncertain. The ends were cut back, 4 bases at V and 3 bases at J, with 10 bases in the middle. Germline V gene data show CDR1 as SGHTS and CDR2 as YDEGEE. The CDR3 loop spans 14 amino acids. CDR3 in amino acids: CASSPGRSNEKLFF. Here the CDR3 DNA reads TGTGCCAGCAGCCCGGGTAGATCTAATGAAAAACTGTTTTTT.

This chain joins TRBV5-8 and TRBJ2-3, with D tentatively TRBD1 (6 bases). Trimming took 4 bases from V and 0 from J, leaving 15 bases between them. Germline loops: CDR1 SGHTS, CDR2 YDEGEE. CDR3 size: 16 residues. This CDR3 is CASSRWTATSTDTQYF. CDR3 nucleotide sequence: TGTGCCAGCAGCCGATGGACAGCAACTAGCACAGATACGCAGTATTTT.

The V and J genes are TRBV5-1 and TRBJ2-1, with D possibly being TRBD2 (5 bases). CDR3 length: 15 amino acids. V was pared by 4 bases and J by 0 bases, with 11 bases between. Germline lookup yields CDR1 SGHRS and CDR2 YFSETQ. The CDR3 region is CASSIGGSSYNEQFF. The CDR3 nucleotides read TGCGCCAGCAGCATCGGTGGGAGCTCCTACAATGAGCAGTTCTTC.

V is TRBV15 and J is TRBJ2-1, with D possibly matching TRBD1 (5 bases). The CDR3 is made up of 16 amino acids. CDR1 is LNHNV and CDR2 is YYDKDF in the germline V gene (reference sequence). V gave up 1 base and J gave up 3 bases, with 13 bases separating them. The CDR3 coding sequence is TGTGCCACCAGCAGAGGCACCCAGGGTTACTACAATGAGCAGTTCTTC. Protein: CATSRGTQGYYNEQFF.

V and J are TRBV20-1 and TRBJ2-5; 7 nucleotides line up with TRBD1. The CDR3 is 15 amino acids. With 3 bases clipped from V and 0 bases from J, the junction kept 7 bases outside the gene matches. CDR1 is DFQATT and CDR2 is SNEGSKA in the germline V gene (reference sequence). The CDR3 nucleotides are TGCAGTGCTAGTAGGGGACAGCTCCACCAAGAGACCCAGTACTTC. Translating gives CSASRGQLHQETQYF.

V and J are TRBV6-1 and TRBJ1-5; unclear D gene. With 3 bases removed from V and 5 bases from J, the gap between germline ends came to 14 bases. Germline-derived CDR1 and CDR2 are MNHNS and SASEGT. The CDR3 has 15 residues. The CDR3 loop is CASSERGWYDQPQHF. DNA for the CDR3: TGTGCCAGCAGTGAGAGAGGGTGGTACGATCAGCCCCAGCATTTT.

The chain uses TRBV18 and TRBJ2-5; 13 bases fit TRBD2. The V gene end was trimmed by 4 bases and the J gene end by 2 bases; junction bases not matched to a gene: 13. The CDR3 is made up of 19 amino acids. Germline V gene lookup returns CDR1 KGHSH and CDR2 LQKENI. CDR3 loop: CASSRRLAGGVGRQETQYF. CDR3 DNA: TGTGCCAGCTCACGAAGACTAGCGGGAGGTGTGGGGCGACAAGAGACCCAGTACTTC.

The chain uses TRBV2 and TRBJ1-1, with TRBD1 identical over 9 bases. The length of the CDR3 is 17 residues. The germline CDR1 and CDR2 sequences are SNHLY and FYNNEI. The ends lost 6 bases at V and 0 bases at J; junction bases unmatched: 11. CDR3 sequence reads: CASRPDRGVGVNTEAFF. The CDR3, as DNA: TGTGCCAGCAGACCAGACAGGGGGGTAGGTGTGAACACTGAAGCTTTCTTT.